This entry is about one T cell receptor beta chain. Its antigen is not identified. This record comes from a study of breast tumors, draining lymph nodes, adjacent tissues. The ends lost 8 bases at V and 8 bases at J; junction bases unmatched: 7. From germline, CDR1 is MGHDK and CDR2 SYGVNS. The CDR3 covers 14 residues. TCRdb used MiXCR to reprocess the multiplex PCR reads, holding one entry per CDR3 protein. Found here are about 230,000 distinct CDR3 sequences, roughly 30% of them singletons; the top ten hold just over 1.4%. Overall study results and limits: Tumor T cell lymph node origin was a supported hypothesis, not proven. Tumors had less TCR diversity than lymph nodes, more than nontumor tissue. Findings are consistent with lymph node origin and intratumoral expansion of most tumor T cells.

Breast cancer patients provided tissue from their axillary draining lymph nodes. The clonotype originates from a female donor with breast cancer. Some clones in this sample may be carry-over from other donors' samples. Sample: axillary lymph node tissue. The J gene is TRBJ1-6, the V gene TRBV25-1; 9 positions agree with TRBD1. The CDR3: CASGDRGGDSPLHF. In DNA form, the CDR3 reads TGTGCCAGCGGCGACAGGGGGGGGGATTCACCCCTCCACTTT.